This T cell receptor beta chain was found in a study of read filtering for tumor transcriptome and immune sequencing. Study in general: IR-seq gave about 4.05 to 11 million TCR reads per sample; RNA-seq gave roughly 75 to 1,300. General study findings and limits: Single-read clonotypes: 80% to 90% of IR-seq clonotypes (around 4% of reads), more than 70% of RNA-seq clonotypes (roughly 49% of reads). This fraction held mixed bone marrow immune cells after CD138-negative sorting. RNA-seq captured clonotypes less deeply and reliably than IR-seq.

The table lists this clonotype with many counts. The antigen remains undetermined. This library used roughly 400 ng RNA and molecular barcoded adaptors spanning alpha/delta and beta/gamma chains. TCRdb redid the calling of the reads with MiXCR, one entry per CDR3 protein. The sample shows tens of thousands of distinct CDR3 sequences, 14% of them seen only once. CDR3 length: 14 residues. Looked up from germline, CDR1 is ENHRY and CDR2 is SYGVKD. The ends lost 11 bases at V and 0 bases at J; junction bases unmatched: 5. The specimen was a population of CD138-negative cells sorted from bone marrow. This clonotype originated in a donor at least 40 years old with multiple myeloma. V usage is TRBV10-3 and J usage is TRBJ2-2, with 8 nucleotides matching TRBD2. The CDR3: CAVPGLANTGELFF. The CDR3 bases are TGTGCCGTACCGGGACTAGCGAACACCGGGGAGCTGTTTTTT.